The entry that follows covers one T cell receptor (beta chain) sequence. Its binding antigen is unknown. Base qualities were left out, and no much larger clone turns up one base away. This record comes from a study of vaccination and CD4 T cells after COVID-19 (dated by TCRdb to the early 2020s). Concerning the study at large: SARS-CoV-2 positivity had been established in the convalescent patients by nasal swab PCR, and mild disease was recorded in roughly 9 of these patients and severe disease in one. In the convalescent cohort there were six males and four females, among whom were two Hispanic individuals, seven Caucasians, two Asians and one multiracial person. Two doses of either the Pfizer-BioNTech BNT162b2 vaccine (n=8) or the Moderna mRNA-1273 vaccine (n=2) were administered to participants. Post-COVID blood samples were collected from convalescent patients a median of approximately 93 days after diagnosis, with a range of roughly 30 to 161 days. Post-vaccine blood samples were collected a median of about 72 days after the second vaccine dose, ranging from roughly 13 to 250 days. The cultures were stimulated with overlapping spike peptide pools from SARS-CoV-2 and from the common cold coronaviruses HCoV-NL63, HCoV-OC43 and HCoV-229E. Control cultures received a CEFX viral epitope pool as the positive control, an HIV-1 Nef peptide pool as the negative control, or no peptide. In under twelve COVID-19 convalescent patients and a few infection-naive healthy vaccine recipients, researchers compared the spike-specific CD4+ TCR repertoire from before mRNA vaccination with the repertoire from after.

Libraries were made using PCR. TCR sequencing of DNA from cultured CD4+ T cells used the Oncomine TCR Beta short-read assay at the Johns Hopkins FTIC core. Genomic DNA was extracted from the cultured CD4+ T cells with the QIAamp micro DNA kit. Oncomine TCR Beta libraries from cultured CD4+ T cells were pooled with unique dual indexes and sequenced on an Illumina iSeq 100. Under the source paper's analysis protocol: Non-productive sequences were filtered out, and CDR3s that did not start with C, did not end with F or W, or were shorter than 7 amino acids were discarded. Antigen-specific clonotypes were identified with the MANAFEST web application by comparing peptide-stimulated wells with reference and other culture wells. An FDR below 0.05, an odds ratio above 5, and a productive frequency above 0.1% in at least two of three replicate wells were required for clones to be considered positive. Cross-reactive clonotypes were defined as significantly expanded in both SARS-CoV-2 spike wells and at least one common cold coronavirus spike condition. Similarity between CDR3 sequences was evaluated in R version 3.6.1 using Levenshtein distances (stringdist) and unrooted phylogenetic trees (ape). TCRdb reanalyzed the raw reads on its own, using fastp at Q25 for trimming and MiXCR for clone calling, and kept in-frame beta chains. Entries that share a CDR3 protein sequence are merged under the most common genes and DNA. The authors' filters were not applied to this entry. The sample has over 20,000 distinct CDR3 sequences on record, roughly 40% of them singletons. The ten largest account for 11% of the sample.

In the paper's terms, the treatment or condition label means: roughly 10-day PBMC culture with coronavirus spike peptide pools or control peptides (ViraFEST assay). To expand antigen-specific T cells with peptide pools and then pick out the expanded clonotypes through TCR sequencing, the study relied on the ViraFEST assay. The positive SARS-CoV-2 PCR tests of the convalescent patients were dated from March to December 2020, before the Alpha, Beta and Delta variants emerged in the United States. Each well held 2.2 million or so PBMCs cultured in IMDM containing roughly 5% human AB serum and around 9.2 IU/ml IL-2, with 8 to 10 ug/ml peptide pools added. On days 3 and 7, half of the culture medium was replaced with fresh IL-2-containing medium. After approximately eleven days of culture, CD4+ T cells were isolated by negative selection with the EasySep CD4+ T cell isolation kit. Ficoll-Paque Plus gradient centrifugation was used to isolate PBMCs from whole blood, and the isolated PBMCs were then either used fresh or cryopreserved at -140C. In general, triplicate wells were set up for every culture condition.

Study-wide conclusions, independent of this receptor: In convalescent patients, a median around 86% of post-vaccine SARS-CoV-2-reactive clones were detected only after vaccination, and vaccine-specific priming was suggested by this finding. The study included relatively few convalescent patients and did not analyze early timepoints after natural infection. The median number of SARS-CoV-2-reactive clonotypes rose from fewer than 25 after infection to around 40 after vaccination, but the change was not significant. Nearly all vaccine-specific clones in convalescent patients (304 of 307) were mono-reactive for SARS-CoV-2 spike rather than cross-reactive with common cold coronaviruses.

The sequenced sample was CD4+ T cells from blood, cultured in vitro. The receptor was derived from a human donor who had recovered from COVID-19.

The DNA is as follows: TGTGCCAGCAGTTACTCGGCGGGGGCCGCCTACGAGCAGTACTTC. The translation is CASSYSAGAAYEQYF. This chain joins TRBV6-5 to TRBJ2-7; D gene: possibly TRBD2, on 7 matching bases. The CDR1 and CDR2 encoded by the germline V gene are MNHEY and SVGAGI. Cut back by 0 bases and 2 bases, the V and J ends lie 11 bases apart. Spanning cysteine to phenylalanine, the CDR3 consists of 15 amino acids. The kept DNA is CDR3 alone, 45 bases in frame from the first base.